The T cell receptor (beta chain) under discussion was sequenced for a study of T-cell memory formation after mild COVID-19. TCRdb called the 5' RACE reads again in MiXCR, with one record for every CDR3 protein. The table includes about 170,000 distinct CDR3 sequences, over 10% detected once. There are many counts of this clonotype. Its antigen remains unidentified. Study observations and caveats: Balance between CD4 and CD8 was seen in clones contracting day 15 to 85, and a CD4+ lean was seen in later expanders.

This receptor was identified in a man between 18 and 35 years old who had mild COVID-19 (a few samples of this study predate the infection). Cell type and time point are not known. Material for sequencing was PBMCs or a T cell subset sorted from them (not recorded which).

CDR3 protein: CASSLDRHGEAFF. Here the CDR3 DNA reads TGTGCCAGCAGCTTAGACCGCCACGGTGAAGCTTTCTTT. This chain uses TRBV11-2 with TRBJ1-1; D is unresolved. V was pared by 0 bases and J by 7 bases, with 9 bases between. The germline V gene has CDR1 SGHAT and CDR2 FQNNGV. CDR3 length equals 13 residues.